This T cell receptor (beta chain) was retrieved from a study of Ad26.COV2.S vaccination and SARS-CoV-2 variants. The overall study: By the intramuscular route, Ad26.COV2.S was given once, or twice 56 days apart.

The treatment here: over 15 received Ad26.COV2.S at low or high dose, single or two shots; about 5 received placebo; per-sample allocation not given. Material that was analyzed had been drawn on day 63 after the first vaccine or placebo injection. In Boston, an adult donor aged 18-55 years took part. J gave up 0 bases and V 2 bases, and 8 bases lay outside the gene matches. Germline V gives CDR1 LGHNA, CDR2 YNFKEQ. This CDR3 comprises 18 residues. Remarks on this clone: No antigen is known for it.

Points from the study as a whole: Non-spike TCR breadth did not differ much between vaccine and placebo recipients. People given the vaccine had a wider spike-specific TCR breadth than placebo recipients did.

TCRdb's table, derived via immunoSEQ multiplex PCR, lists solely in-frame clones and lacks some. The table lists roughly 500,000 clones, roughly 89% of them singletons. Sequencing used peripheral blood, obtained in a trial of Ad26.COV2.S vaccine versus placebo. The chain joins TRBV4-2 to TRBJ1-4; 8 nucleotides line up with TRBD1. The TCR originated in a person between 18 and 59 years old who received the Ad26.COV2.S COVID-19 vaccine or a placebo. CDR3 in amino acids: CASSQTPGGSATNEKLFF. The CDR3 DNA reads TGTGCCAGCAGCCAAACTCCAGGGGGCTCTGCAACTAATGAAAAACTGTTTTTT.